These 30 T cell receptor beta chains were sequenced from one sample in a study of blood T cell repertoires in COVID-19. Measured with immunoSEQ multiplex PCR; TCRdb has only the in-frame clones, and not every one. The sample has over 45,000 clones, around four fifths seen once. Sample: peripheral blood. These receptors all stem from a man in his sixties or seventies with acute or convalescent COVID-19.

A single count supports this clone. This chain uses TRBV5-1 with TRBJ1-1; no reliable D call. This CDR3 region has 14 residues. The V and J ends lost 4 bases and 3 bases respectively, with 13 bases between them. Germline CDR1 and CDR2: SGHRS and YFSETQ. The CDR3 spells CASSDALADTEAFF. The DNA of the CDR3 is TGCGCCAGCAGCGACGCACTAGCGGACACTGAAGCTTTCTTT.

This clone showed up just a few times. This rearrangement joins TRBV2 to TRBJ1-4, with D possibly matching TRBD1 (5 bases). This CDR3 is 12 amino acids long. Germline CDR1 and CDR2: SNHLY and FYNNEI. With 7 bases removed from V and 8 bases from J, the gap between germline ends came to 11 bases. Here the CDR3 DNA reads TGTGCCAGCACCAGACAGACAGAAAAACTGTTTTTT. This translates into CASTRQTEKLFF.

The chain is built from TRBV6-2 or TRBV6-3 and TRBJ2-7, with a possible D match to TRBD1 (6 bases). Germline V gene sequence: CDR1 MNHEY, CDR2 SVGEGT. Trimming took off 6 bases at V and 3 bases at J, with 12 bases between the two ends. This CDR3 has 13 residues. The CDR3, as DNA: TGTGCCAGCAGCCTCGGACAGTTCTACGAGCAGTACTTC. It specifies CASSLGQFYEQYF.

The V call is TRBV7-9, the J call TRBJ2-1, with D possibly being TRBD2 (5 bases). The germline V gene has CDR1 SEHNR and CDR2 FQNEAQ (reference sequence). V was cut by 5 bases and J by 9 bases, with 11 bases left in between. The CDR3 spans 12 residues. CDR3 region: CASSLPRGEQFF. CDR3 in DNA: TGTGCCAGCAGCCTACCCCGGGGTGAGCAGTTCTTC.

The CDR3 spells CASSSPGLEAFF. In DNA form, the CDR3 reads TGTGCCAGCAGTTCACCGGGACTTGAAGCTTTCTTT. The gene calls are TRBV27 and TRBJ1-1; a possible D gene is TRBD1 (5 bases). Germline CDR1 is MNHEY and CDR2 is SMNVEV (reference sequence). The length of the CDR3 is 12 residues. Trimming stripped 4 bases from V and 7 bases from J, with 10 bases between.

V is TRBV6-5 and J is TRBJ2-2; a possible D gene is TRBD2 (6 bases). Per the germline V gene, CDR1 is MNHEY and CDR2 is SVGAGI. The CDR3 has 13 residues. V lost 8 bases and J 0 bases, leaving 7 bases between the germline ends. The CDR3 region has the DNA TGTGCCAGCTGGGGGGCGAACACCGGGGAGCTGTTTTTT. Protein product: CASWGANTGELFF.

A single count supports this clone. The chain couples TRBV5-6 to TRBJ1-2, with 10 bases fitting TRBD1. The CDR3 spans 15 residues. The J segment lost 13 bases and the V segment lost 3 bases, leaving 15 bases of the junction unmatched. Germline CDR1 and CDR2: SGHDT and YYEEEE. CDR3 coding DNA: TGTGCCAGCAGCTGGGGAGGTCGACAGGGGGCCCGGATCACCTTC. It is translated as CASSWGGRQGARITF.

V gene TRBV7-2 combines with J gene TRBJ2-1; 15 bases are a match to TRBD2. This CDR3 spans 14 amino acids. V lost 7 bases and J lost 14; bases outside the gene matches: 9. Germline V gene lookup returns CDR1 SGHTA and CDR2 FQGNSA. CDR3 region: CASNYGTSGRIEFF. CDR3 bases: TGTGCCAGCAACTACGGGACTAGCGGGAGGATAGAGTTCTTC.

The chain carries TRBV6-5 and TRBJ1-5, with 9 bases identical to TRBD1. Trimming took 6 bases from V and 5 from J; bases not matched to a gene: 5. The germline V gene encodes CDR1 MNHEY and CDR2 SVGAGI. There are 14 residues in the CDR3. CDR3 nucleotide sequence: TGTGCCAGCAGAAAACAGGGGGCCCATCAGCCCCAGCATTTT. Its protein is CASRKQGAHQPQHF.

The chain links TRBV30 to TRBJ1-2; D uncertain. V shed 4 bases and J shed 2 bases, with 5 bases lying between them. Germline V gene lookup returns CDR1 GTSNPN and CDR2 SVGIG (reference sequence). The CDR3 contains 11 residues. DNA for the CDR3: TGTGCCTGGAATCGGAACTATGGCTACACCTTC. Protein: CAWNRNYGYTF. The whole variable domain, filled in from reference TRBV30 and TRBJ1-2, reads SQTIHQWPATLVQPVGSPLSLECTVEGTSNPNLYWYRQAAGRGLQLLFYSVGIGQISSEVPQNLSASRPQDRQFILSSKKLLLSDSGFYLCAWNRNYGYTFGSGTRLTVV.

J is TRBJ1-1 and V is TRBV11-3, with D possibly matching TRBD1 (6 bases). The germline V gene encodes CDR1 SGHNT and CDR2 YENEEA. Trimming shortened V by 3 bases and J by 4 bases, and 9 bases separated the two germline ends. The CDR3 spans 13 residues. The CDR3 region has the DNA TGTGCCAGCAGCTTCCGAGGGGGCACTGAAGCTTTCTTT. This codes for CASSFRGGTEAFF.

J is TRBJ1-3 and V is TRBV9, with D hard to call. Trimming left V 4 bases short and J 1 base short, with 9 bases between. The CDR3 loop spans 14 amino acids. The germline CDR1 and CDR2 sequences are SGDLS and YYNGEE. CDR3 sequence (DNA): TGTGCCAGCAGCCCATTCACTTCTGGAAACACCATATATTTT. Protein: CASSPFTSGNTIYF.

This chain links TRBV9 with TRBJ2-3, with D possibly matching TRBD1 (6 bases). CDR1 and CDR2 (germline): SGDLS, YYNGEE. V lost 4 bases and J 0 bases, leaving 12 bases between the germline ends. The CDR3 consists of 15 residues. Here the CDR3 DNA reads TGTGCCAGCAGCTCCGGGACACGTAGCACAGATACGCAGTATTTT. It codes for CASSSGTRSTDTQYF.

The V call is TRBV28, the J call TRBJ2-7, with D perhaps matching TRBD2 (5 bases). Germline CDR1 is MDHEN and CDR2 is SYDVKM. V lost 7 bases to trimming and J lost 5 bases, with 18 bases between them. This CDR3 spans 14 amino acids. For the CDR3, the DNA is TGTGCCAGCATCGGCGTGCGGTCGGGGAACGAGCAGTACTTC. This codes for CASIGVRSGNEQYF.

CDR3 DNA sequence: TGTGCCAGTAGCCAATTTACCGGGACAGACTATGGCTACACCTTC. Its translation: CASSQFTGTDYGYTF. The chain carries TRBV19 and TRBJ1-2; 7 positions match TRBD1. Germline values: CDR1 LNHDA, CDR2 SQIVND (reference sequence). Losses at the gene ends were 6 bases for V and 3 bases for J; bases not matched to a gene: 10. The CDR3 runs to 15 residues.

The chain recombines TRBV7-9 with TRBJ2-5; D gene ambiguous. The CDR3 sequence is 12 residues long. V was clipped by 6 bases and J by 5 bases, with 10 bases between them. CDR1 and CDR2 (germline): SEHNR, FQNEAQ (reference sequence). The CDR3 DNA reads as TGTGCCAGCAGTCGATTCGCGGAGACCCAGTACTTC. Residues: CASSRFAETQYF. Based on the CDR3 plus reference TRBV7-9 and TRBJ2-5, the full variable domain is DTGVSQNPRHKITKRGQNVTFRCDPISEHNRLYWYRQTLGQGPEFLTYFQNEAQLEKSRLLSDRFSAERPKGSFSTLEIQRTEQGDSAMYLCASSRFAETQYFGPGTRLLVL.

This chain uses TRBV4-1 with TRBJ2-7, with TRBD1 as a possible D gene (5 bases). This CDR3 has 12 amino acids. CDR1 and CDR2 (germline): MGHRA, YSYEKL. V was trimmed by 4 bases and J by 4 bases, leaving 8 bases between them. The CDR3 bases are TGCGCCAGCAGCCGTGACAGATACGAGCAGTACTTC. Protein product: CASSRDRYEQYF.

The chain recombines TRBV27 with TRBJ2-3; D gene ambiguous. Germline CDR1 reads MNHEY; CDR2 reads SMNVEV (reference sequence). CDR3 length equals 13 residues. Trimming took 5 bases from V and 0 from J, leaving 6 bases between them. The CDR3 nucleotides read TGTGCCAGCAGTCACAGAAGCACAGATACGCAGTATTTT. It translates to CASSHRSTDTQYF.

The chain employs TRBV6-6 and TRBJ1-1; 8 bases are a match to TRBD1. This CDR3 has 15 amino acids. The junction had 8 bases not matched to a gene; V was cut back by 7 bases and J by 1 base. Germline V gene sequence: CDR1 MNHNY, CDR2 SVGAGI (reference sequence). In DNA, the CDR3 is TGTGCCAGCAAATTACCCGGGACAGGGAACACTGAAGCTTTCTTT. Residues: CASKLPGTGNTEAFF.

This chain connects TRBV6-5 to TRBJ2-3; 7 nucleotides agree with TRBD2. CDR1 and CDR2 from the germline V gene are MNHEY and SVGAGI. The CDR3 is made up of 14 amino acids. V shed 6 bases, J shed 3 bases, and the junction held 6 bases outside the gene matches. CDR3 sequence: CASRGGVITDTQYF. The CDR3 DNA sequence: TGTGCCAGCAGGGGAGGGGTGATAACAGATACGCAGTATTTT.

The CDR3 region has the DNA TGTGCCAGCACCCGGACTAGCGGGGGTGAGCGTGAGCAGTACTTC. Its protein is CASTRTSGGEREQYF. This rearrangement joins TRBV6-5 to TRBJ2-7, with TRBD2 matching over 13 bases. Trimming cost V 7 bases and J 7 bases; bases outside gene matches: 10. CDR1 MNHEY and CDR2 SVGAGI come from the germline V gene. This CDR3 region has 15 residues.

The V call is TRBV7-3, the J call TRBJ1-2, with no clear D. Trimming stripped 1 base from V and 8 bases from J, with 11 bases between. Germline V gene data show CDR1 as SGHTA and CDR2 as FQGTGA. The CDR3 covers 13 residues. Here the CDR3 reads CASSLNLGGGYTF. In DNA, the CDR3 is TGTGCCAGCAGCTTAAACCTGGGAGGCGGCTACACCTTC.

The chain carries TRBV7-8 and TRBJ2-5; D is unresolved. Germline V gives CDR1 SGHVS, CDR2 FQNEAQ. CDR3 length: 11 residues. V lost 5 bases and J lost 4, with 5 bases in between. The CDR3 DNA follows: TGTGCCAGCAGCCCCCGAGAGACCCAGTACTTC. It specifies CASSPRETQYF.

This clone is a singleton in its sample. The chain is built from TRBV2 and TRBJ1-6, with TRBD1 as a possible D gene (6 bases). This CDR3 is 15 amino acids long. The V end lost 1 base, the J end lost 6 bases, and 10 bases lay between the germline ends. Per the germline V gene, CDR1 is SNHLY and CDR2 is FYNNEI. The CDR3: CASSEGGHRNSPLHF. CDR3 coding DNA: TGTGCCAGCAGTGAAGGGGGACACCGTAATTCACCCCTCCACTTT.

The rearrangement uses TRBV5-8 and TRBJ1-4; D call uncertain. Germline V gene sequence: CDR1 SGHTS, CDR2 YDEGEE. The CDR3 consists of 19 residues. V was trimmed by 1 base and J by 7 bases, leaving 26 bases between them. The CDR3 protein is CASSLRVPTDIRGSEKLFF. The CDR3 DNA sequence: TGTGCCAGCAGCTTGCGCGTACCCACGGATATACGCGGGAGTGAAAAACTGTTTTTT.

This chain connects TRBV6-5 to TRBJ2-2, with a possible D match to TRBD2 (5 bases). Germline CDR1 MNHEY, CDR2 SVGAGI. CDR3 size: 15 residues. V shed 7 bases and J shed 4 bases, with 16 bases lying between them. The CDR3 is CASTRAQGSTGELFF. DNA for the CDR3: TGTGCCAGCACAAGGGCCCAAGGGAGCACCGGGGAGCTGTTTTTT.

The chain employs TRBV5-1 and TRBJ1-1; D call uncertain. This CDR3 contains 14 residues. Trimming shortened V by 2 bases and J by 2 bases, and 10 bases separated the two germline ends. Per the germline V gene, CDR1 is SGHRS and CDR2 is YFSETQ. DNA for the CDR3: TGCGCCAGCAGCTTCATCCAGGTAAACACTGAAGCTTTCTTT. Protein: CASSFIQVNTEAFF. Full variable domain (rest looked up from reference TRBV5-1 and TRBJ1-1): KAGVTQTPRYLIKTRGQQVTLSCSPISGHRSVSWYQQTPGQGLQFLFEYFSETQRNKGNFPGRFSGRQFSNSRSEMNVSTLELGDSALYLCASSFIQVNTEAFFGQGTRLTVV.

The count of this clone is one. The chain has TRBV6-1 and TRBJ1-2; TRBD1 might be the D (6 bases). The V gene lost 0 bases and the J gene lost 0 bases, with 11 bases spanning the gap. Germline loops: CDR1 MNHNS, CDR2 SASEGT. CDR3 size: 16 residues. The CDR3 protein is CASSEAPRGSNYGYTF. The CDR3 bases are TGTGCCAGCAGTGAAGCCCCGAGGGGGTCTAACTATGGCTACACCTTC.

V gene TRBV12-3 or TRBV12-4 combines with J gene TRBJ2-5; no reliable D call. Trimming left V 7 bases short and J 4 bases short, with 7 bases between. The CDR3 length is 11 residues. DNA for the CDR3: TGTGCCAGCACCCTGCGAGAGACCCAGTACTTC. It translates to CASTLRETQYF.

The J gene is TRBJ1-6, the V gene TRBV30, with 9 bases that match TRBD1. V dropped 5 bases and J dropped 8; count of bases not matched to a gene: 7. The CDR3 runs 14 residues. The germline CDR1 and CDR2 sequences are GTSNPN and SVGIG (reference sequence). The CDR3 sequence: CAWSPGQGDSPLHF. CDR3 DNA: TGTGCCTGGTCTCCGGGACAGGGTGATTCACCCCTCCACTTT.